This entry is about one T cell receptor (beta chain). Its antigen is not known. TCRdb reprocessed the reads with MiXCR, giving one entry per CDR3 protein. This sample has 700,000 to 900,000 distinct CDR3 sequences; 25% to 35% occur once, and the top ten carry 10% to 15%. The V gene end was trimmed by 5 bases and the J gene end by 12 bases; junction bases not matched to a gene: 6. The CDR3 totals 14 residues. From germline, CDR1 is MNHEY and CDR2 SMNVEV (reference sequence). The sample originates from a study of T cell repertoires in cytomegalovirus infection. At the level of the study: Public TCR beta signature analysis indicated the presence of both CMV infection and matching HLA type.

Study results and caveats: Of the TCR beta families, the public ones yielded a cumulative frequency that identified carriers of CMV plus the relevant HLA. HLA-C-restricted CMV-specific TCR beta clonotypes prevailed in the ex vivo response.

This sequence originates from a human donor in good health (CMV status not recorded). Some clones in this sample may be carry-over from other donors' samples. The chain uses TRBV27 and TRBJ2-5; 16 nucleotides line up with TRBD2. Sequenced material: cultured CD8+ T cells from PBMCs, taken from culture after CMV antigen stimulation. The CDR3 spells CASSPGTSGGAKYF. DNA of the CDR3: TGTGCCAGCAGTCCCGGGACTAGCGGGGGGGCCAAGTACTTC.